This TCR beta chain appears in the sequencing data of a study of T cells in Graves' hyperthyroidism and ophthalmopathy. Findings and caveats of the study: The model forecast ophthalmopathy, anticipating it by a median about 7 months before onset.

The CDR3 sequence is 13 residues long. Germline V lookup: CDR1 SGHKS, CDR2 YYEKEE (reference sequence). This clonotype was observed a handful of times. Its antigen is not known. Sequence at one end of the junction differs from germline and may be a read error. Newly diagnosed hyperthyroidism patients aged 18 to 65 years had disease lasting under 2 months. TCR beta CDR3 sequences were amplified from RNA transcripts. The primer set for the first-round RT-PCR of the TCR CDR3 was HTBI. In TCRdb, the multiplex PCR reads were re-called with MiXCR into one record per CDR3 protein. The table includes under 700,000 distinct CDR3 sequences, around 15% detected once.

The chain is built from TRBV5-5 and TRBJ1-1; D is unresolved. This receptor was obtained from a woman between 18 and 30 years old with Graves' hyperthyroidism. The material sequenced was blood. CDR3 sequence: CASSLYGNTGAFF. In DNA form, the CDR3 reads TGTGCCAGCAGCTTGTACGGGAACACTGGAGCTTTCTTT.